A single sample gave rise to the 6 T cell receptor beta chains below, sequenced in a study of control samples from healthy donors and cancer patients. The method was immunoSEQ multiplex PCR; TCRdb's version includes in-frame clones alone and lacks a portion of them. The sample has under 60,000 clones, roughly 92% seen once; the top ten hold 3.5% to 4.5%. Sequencing was done on a sample of blood. Every receptor here comes from a man aged 30-40 years in good health.

Concerning this clone itself: Different DNA sequences within this sample yield the same CDR3. This chain links TRBV4-3 with TRBJ1-3; D gene ambiguous. The length of the CDR3 is 15 residues. The germline V and J ends were trimmed by 0 bases and 0 bases, with 6 bases remaining between them. CDR1 is LGHNA and CDR2 is YSLEER in the germline V gene. CDR3 coding DNA: TGCGCCAGCAGCCAAGAGGTCAGCTCTGGAAACACCATATATTTT. This gives the protein CASSQEVSSGNTIYF.

The rearrangement links TRBV24-1 to TRBJ1-1; D may be TRBD1 (5 bases). Germline V gene sequence: CDR1 KGHDR, CDR2 SFDVKD. V lost 3 bases and J 6 bases, leaving 10 bases between the germline ends. There are 13 residues in the CDR3. DNA of the CDR3: TGTGCCACCAGTGATCCCCAGGGTTCTGAAGCTTTCTTT. It codes for CATSDPQGSEAFF.

The rearrangement links TRBV9 to TRBJ1-3; TRBD1 matches at 8 bases. V was clipped by 5 bases and J by 3 bases; unmatched bases: 19. From germline, CDR1 is SGDLS and CDR2 YYNGEE. The CDR3 has 19 amino acids. Written as DNA, the CDR3 is TGTGCCAGCAGTCCATCCGGGGGCGTCCTGACAGGGGATGGAAACACCATATATTTT. Protein product: CASSPSGGVLTGDGNTIYF.

The V gene is TRBV5-4, the J gene TRBJ2-3; D is unclear. Trimming stripped 1 base from V and 2 bases from J, with 5 bases between. Germline V gives CDR1 SGHNT, CDR2 YYREEE (reference sequence). This CDR3 is 13 amino acids long. Here the CDR3 reads CASSLHLTDTQYF. The DNA for the CDR3 is TGTGCCAGCAGCTTGCACCTCACAGATACGCAGTATTTT.

The rearrangement uses TRBV6-6 and TRBJ2-7; 11 bases agree with TRBD2. In germline, CDR1 is MNHNY, CDR2 SVGAGI (reference sequence). CDR3 length: 14 residues. The ends lost 6 bases at V and 1 base at J; junction bases unmatched: 2. This CDR3 is CASSPSGGSYEQYF. CDR3 in DNA: TGTGCCAGCAGCCCTAGCGGGGGGTCCTACGAGCAGTACTTC.

Written as DNA, the CDR3 is TGTGCCAGCAGTCCTCCCGGGGGAGTCAATCAGCCCCAGCATTTT. Its protein is CASSPPGGVNQPQHF. V and J are TRBV7-2 and TRBJ1-5; D may be TRBD1 (5 bases). Looked up from germline, CDR1 is SGHTA and CDR2 is FQGNSA. V lost 6 bases and J 3 bases, leaving 15 bases between the germline ends. CDR3 length: 15 residues.